A single sample gave rise to the 22 T cell receptor beta chains below, sequenced in a study of T cell repertoires in cytomegalovirus infection. Via MiXCR, TCRdb re-called the reads, giving one row per CDR3 protein. The sample has around 250,000 distinct CDR3 sequences, around 15% seen once. The source material was CD8+ T cells from PBMCs. The receptors were gathered from a human donor in good health (CMV status not recorded). Some clones in this sample may be carry-over from other donors' samples.

There are many counts of this clonotype. The chain links TRBV6-2 or TRBV6-3 to TRBJ1-1, with D perhaps matching TRBD1 (6 bases). CDR3 length: 14 residues. From germline, CDR1 is MNHEY and CDR2 SVGEGT. V was trimmed by 6 bases and J by 3 bases, leaving 14 bases between them. The CDR3 loop reads CASRLGAGDTEAFF. As DNA, the CDR3 is TGTGCCAGCAGGCTGGGGGCAGGGGACACTGAAGCTTTCTTT.

This clonotype was found many times. This chain joins TRBV6-1 and TRBJ2-3, with 7 bases that match TRBD1. This CDR3 region has 15 residues. V shed 7 bases, J shed 3 bases, and the junction held 10 bases outside the gene matches. The germline CDR1 and CDR2 sequences are MNHNS and SASEGT. The DNA of the CDR3 is TGTGCCAGCAACCAAGACAGGGCTTGGACAGATACGCAGTATTTT. Its translation is CASNQDRAWTDTQYF.

This clonotype was recorded at least ten times. The CDR3 loop reads CASSDLAGGPSNEQFF. The CDR3 coding sequence is TGTGCCAGCAGCGATTTAGCGGGGGGGCCAAGTAATGAGCAGTTCTTC. The chain couples TRBV11-2 to TRBJ2-1; 11 bases match TRBD2. Germline CDR1 and CDR2: SGHAT and FQNNGV. J was trimmed by 7 bases and V by 5 bases; bases with no gene match: 10. This CDR3 spans 16 amino acids.

The V call is TRBV14, the J call TRBJ1-6; possible D gene TRBD1, 5 bases. Per germline, CDR1 SGHDN and CDR2 FVKESK. Between the trimmed V and J ends, which lost 3 bases and 7 bases, there was a span of 13 bases. CDR3 length equals 15 residues. In nucleotides, the CDR3 is TGTGCCAGCAGCCAGGCCGGGGCGAGGAATTCACCCCTCCACTTT. It is translated as CASSQAGARNSPLHF. The full variable domain, its missing parts supplied by reference TRBV14 and TRBJ1-6, is EAGVTQFPSHSVIEKGQTVTLRCDPISGHDNLYWYRRVMGKEIKFLLHFVKESKQDESGMPNNRFLAERTGGTYSTLKVQPAELEDSGVYFCASSQAGARNSPLHFGNGTRLTVT.

The chain carries TRBV28 and TRBJ1-4; D not resolved. The V gene lost 5 bases and the J gene lost 0 bases, with 10 bases spanning the gap. Looked up from germline, CDR1 is MDHEN and CDR2 is SYDVKM. The CDR3 loop spans 15 amino acids. CDR3 nucleotide sequence: TGTGCCAGCAGTCCCTTACCAGCAACTAATGAAAAACTGTTTTTT. Amino acids: CASSPLPATNEKLFF.

Many counts were recorded for this clonotype. V usage is TRBV7-9 and J usage is TRBJ2-1; weak D call: TRBD1 (6 bases). Germline V gene sequence: CDR1 SEHNR, CDR2 FQNEAQ (reference sequence). The germline V and J ends were trimmed by 2 bases and 9 bases, with 17 bases remaining between them. This CDR3 has 15 amino acids. CDR3: CASSLMYWTVGEQFF. The CDR3 bases are TGTGCCAGCAGCTTAATGTATTGGACAGTCGGTGAGCAGTTCTTC.

Many counts were recorded for this clonotype. The chain combines TRBV11-1 with TRBJ2-3; D may be TRBD2 (5 bases). The CDR3 length is 14 residues. Trimming pared 6 bases from V and 2 bases from J, leaving 12 bases between. Germline assignment: CDR1 SGHAT and CDR2 FQDESV (reference sequence). For the CDR3, the DNA is TGTGCCAGCAGTTCCGGGGTGATCACAGATACGCAGTATTTT. Translating gives CASSSGVITDTQYF.

This clonotype was counted many times. The rearrangement uses TRBV4-2 and TRBJ2-7; 8 bases are a match to TRBD2. The J segment lost 1 base and the V segment lost 7 bases, leaving 9 bases of the junction unmatched. The CDR3 covers 15 residues. CDR1 LGHNA and CDR2 YNFKEQ come from the germline V gene. The CDR3 here is CASTLKREPSYEQYF. The CDR3 DNA reads as TGTGCCAGCACCCTTAAGCGGGAGCCTTCCTACGAGCAGTACTTC.

This chain joins TRBV25-1 and TRBJ1-3; unclear D gene. The CDR3 runs 16 residues. V shed 0 bases and J shed 3 bases, with 12 bases lying between them. CDR1 and CDR2 from the germline V gene are MGHDK and SYGVNS. The CDR3 coding sequence is TGTGCCAGCAGTGAATATTTTTGGGGAAGTGGAAACACCATATATTTT. It is translated as CASSEYFWGSGNTIYF.

In DNA, the CDR3 is TGTGCCAGCGTTGACAACCCCGAGCAGTACTTC. Translated, it gives CASVDNPEQYF. The rearrangement uses TRBV2 and TRBJ2-7; D remains unclear. This CDR3 contains 11 residues. Between the trimmed V and J ends, which lost 8 bases and 6 bases, there was a span of 11 bases. Germline lookup yields CDR1 SNHLY and CDR2 FYNNEI.

The chain combines TRBV20-1 with TRBJ2-7; 8 positions agree with TRBD2. This CDR3 is built from 14 residues. The germline V gene encodes CDR1 DFQATT and CDR2 SNEGSKA (reference sequence). J was trimmed by 0 bases and V by 5 bases; bases with no gene match: 6. CDR3 residues: CSAYSGVSSYEQYF. The CDR3 nucleotides read TGCAGTGCTTATAGCGGGGTTAGCTCCTACGAGCAGTACTTC.

CDR3 nucleotides: TGTGCCACCAGCAGAGAGATCGAAGGAGGAAACACCATATATTTT. It codes for CATSREIEGGNTIYF. The V call is TRBV15, the J call TRBJ1-3; D gene ambiguous. The CDR3 consists of 15 residues. Germline CDR1 is LNHNV and CDR2 is YYDKDF (reference sequence). Trimming cost V 0 bases and J 4 bases, with 10 bases left between them.

This clonotype was observed at least ten times. This chain connects TRBV20-1 to TRBJ2-7; D not certain. The CDR3 runs to 13 residues. In germline, CDR1 is DFQATT, CDR2 SNEGSKA (reference sequence). V was cut by 2 bases and J by 2 bases, with 10 bases left in between. CDR3 nucleotide sequence: TGCAGTGCTAGATTGGTGGCTACCTACGAGCAGTACTTC. Translation gives CSARLVATYEQYF.

This clonotype was seen a handful of times. Its ends do not fully match the called genes, so a read error is possible. The chain carries TRBV7-9 and TRBJ2-7, with 8 bases that match TRBD1. The CDR3 covers 12 residues. The germline CDR1 and CDR2 sequences are SEHNR and FQNEAQ (reference sequence). The CDR3 nucleotides read TGTGCCAGCAGCTCAGGGGGCGAAGGTGCGAACTTC. This encodes CASSSGGEGANF.

The chain has TRBV19 and TRBJ2-7; TRBD1 matches at 9 bases. Germline lookup yields CDR1 LNHDA and CDR2 SQIVND (reference sequence). The CDR3 length is 14 residues. Trimming at V came to 3 bases and at J to 1 base, leaving 1 base not matched to a gene. CDR3 in DNA: TGTGCCAGTAGTATGGGACAGGGTTCCTACGAGCAGTACTTC. Its protein product is CASSMGQGSYEQYF.

The J gene is TRBJ2-3, the V gene TRBV28; TRBD1 or TRBD2 may be the D gene (5 bases each). CDR1 is MDHEN and CDR2 is SYDVKM in the germline V gene. There are 15 residues in the CDR3. With 6 bases removed from V and 2 bases from J, the gap between germline ends came to 15 bases. The DNA for the CDR3 is TGTGCCAGCAGAATATCGGGACGGTACACAGATACGCAGTATTTT. Translation: CASRISGRYTDTQYF.

Ten or more counts support this clonotype. The chain has TRBV4-1 and TRBJ1-5; 7 nucleotides agree with TRBD1. CDR1 is MGHRA and CDR2 is YSYEKL in the germline V gene. J was trimmed by 5 bases and V by 6 bases; bases with no gene match: 10. The CDR3 has 15 residues. The CDR3 nucleotides are TGCGCCAGCAGACCAAGTGGACAGGCTGATCAGCCCCAGCATTTT. This gives the protein CASRPSGQADQPQHF.

The chain links TRBV28 to TRBJ2-7; tentatively, D is TRBD2 (6 bases). CDR1 is MDHEN, CDR2 SYDVKM, per germline. V lost 6 bases and J 3 bases, leaving 9 bases between the germline ends. This CDR3 comprises 12 residues. The CDR3 is CASRSGYYEQYF. The CDR3 DNA sequence: TGTGCCAGCAGGAGCGGGTACTACGAGCAGTACTTC.

This clonotype was counted a few times. This chain joins TRBV4-1 and TRBJ2-7; D perhaps matches TRBD2 (5 bases). V was shortened by 5 bases and J by 0 bases, with 5 bases between the two germline ends. Germline V gives CDR1 MGHRA, CDR2 YSYEKL. The CDR3 sequence is 12 residues long. In DNA form, the CDR3 reads TGCGCCAGCAGCGAGGGCTCCTACGAGCAGTACTTC. As protein: CASSEGSYEQYF.

V gene TRBV4-1 combines with J gene TRBJ2-1, with D possibly being TRBD1 (7 bases). Trimming removed 0 bases at V and 5 bases at J, with 14 bases between. Germline V gene sequence: CDR1 MGHRA, CDR2 YSYEKL. The CDR3 runs to 16 residues. The CDR3 protein is CASSQEGRGRNNEQFF. The DNA for the CDR3 is TGCGCCAGCAGCCAAGAGGGCAGGGGGAGGAACAATGAGCAGTTCTTC.

V is TRBV20-1 and J is TRBJ2-7; 7 bases align to TRBD1. The germline gives CDR1 DFQATT, CDR2 SNEGSKA (reference sequence). V lost 4 bases to trimming and J lost 3 bases; unmatched junction nucleotides: 9. The CDR3 loop spans 14 amino acids. The CDR3 loop reads CSATDRVGYYEQYF. CDR3 bases: TGCAGTGCTACTGACAGGGTTGGCTACTACGAGCAGTACTTC.

The chain employs TRBV12-5 and TRBJ2-7; D uncertain. The CDR3 is 14 residues long. The V gene's germline CDR1 is LGHNT and CDR2 FRNRAP. Trimming pared 2 bases from V and 2 bases from J, leaving 10 bases between. The CDR3 DNA is TGTGCTAGTGGTTTGCGTGACCGAGCCTACGAGCAGTACTTC. Protein sequence: CASGLRDRAYEQYF.